The T cell receptor (beta chain) described here comes from a study of CD8 T cells in Susac syndrome. General observations from the study: It was acknowledged in the study that its TCR sequencing and HLA analysis involved a relatively small number of individuals.

On this clonotype: The antigen is unknown.

Germline V gene data show CDR1 as ENHRY and CDR2 as SYGVKD. The CDR3 runs to 13 residues. V dropped 0 bases and J dropped 6 bases, with 8 bases sitting between them. RNA, at about 0.45 to 1 ug, was reverse transcribed with random hexamers. One entry per CDR3 protein, called by TCRdb with MiXCR from the immunoSEQ multiplex PCR reads. The table has fewer than 200,000 distinct CDR3 sequences, 90% to 95% seen once; the top ten hold approximately 0.09%. This clonotype originated in a human donor with Susac syndrome. Sequenced: CD4+ T cells from PBMCs. This chain links TRBV10-3 with TRBJ1-2; D is unclear. In DNA, the CDR3 is TGTGCCATCAGTGAGTCCGCATCACATGGCTACACCTTC. It yields the protein CAISESASHGYTF.